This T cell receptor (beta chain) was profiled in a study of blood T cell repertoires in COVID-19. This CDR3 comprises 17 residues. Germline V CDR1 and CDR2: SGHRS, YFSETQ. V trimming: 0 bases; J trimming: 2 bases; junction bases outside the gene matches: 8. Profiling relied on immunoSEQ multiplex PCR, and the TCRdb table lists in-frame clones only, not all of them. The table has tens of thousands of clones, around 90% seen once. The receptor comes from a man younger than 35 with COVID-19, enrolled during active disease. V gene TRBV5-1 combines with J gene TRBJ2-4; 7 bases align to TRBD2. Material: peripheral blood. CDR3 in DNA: TGCGCCAGCAGCTTGGGGGAGGGATGGAGATCCAAAAACATTCAGTACTTC. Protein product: CASSLGEGWRSKNIQYF. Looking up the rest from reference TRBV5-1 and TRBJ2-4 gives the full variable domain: KAGVTQTPRYLIKTRGQQVTLSCSPISGHRSVSWYQQTPGQGLQFLFEYFSETQRNKGNFPGRFSGRQFSNSRSEMNVSTLELGDSALYLCASSLGEGWRSKNIQYFGAGTRLSVL.